The next 28 T cell receptor beta chains were all read from a single sample in a study of regulatory T cells in long-lasting Graves disease. The time point denotes: newly diagnosed GD, antithyroid drugs for less than 3 months. PBMC RNA served as the TCR library source. iRepertoire HTBI primers and Arm-PCR of CDR3 regions built TCR beta libraries. MiXCR was run by TCRdb on the multiplex PCR reads, yielding one entry per CDR3 protein. The sample has 350,000 to 500,000 distinct CDR3 sequences, about 15% seen once; the top ten hold around 11%. This sample was shared with a second study, whose subject was T cells in Graves' hyperthyroidism and ophthalmopathy.

Sequencing used peripheral blood mononuclear cells (PBMCs), obtained at new diagnosis, from a patient treated with antithyroid drugs. The receptors shown here come from a woman aged 25 to 39 with Graves disease.

This clonotype was recorded many times. This chain links TRBV12-3 or TRBV12-4 with TRBJ2-7; D uncertain. V was clipped by 3 bases and J by 3 bases, with 12 bases between them. This CDR3 has 14 amino acids. The CDR3 here is CASSFPPVHYEQYF. As DNA, the CDR3 is TGTGCCAGCAGTTTCCCCCCTGTTCACTACGAGCAGTACTTC.

Ten or more counts support this clonotype. This rearrangement joins TRBV20-1 to TRBJ1-1; D is unresolved. Trimming cost V 2 bases and J 11 bases, with 18 bases left between them. CDR3 length equals 13 residues. CDR1 and CDR2 from the germline V gene are DFQATT and SNEGSKA (reference sequence). CDR3 sequence: CSARSPDMFGAFF. CDR3 nucleotides: TGCAGTGCTAGATCCCCAGACATGTTCGGGGCTTTCTTT.

With respect to this clonotype: At one end, the junction sequence differs from germline, possibly due to a read error. The chain links TRBV20-1 to TRBJ2-1; 9 nucleotides agree with TRBD2. The CDR3 extends over 19 amino acids. The germline CDR1 and CDR2 sequences are DFQATT and SNEGSKA (reference sequence). CDR3 sequence: CGARGGRGLAGGKNNEQFF. The DNA for the CDR3 is TGCGGTGCTAGAGGGGGAAGAGGATTGGCGGGAGGGAAGAACAATGAGCAGTTCTTC.

This clonotype was observed at least ten times. V usage is TRBV7-8 and J usage is TRBJ1-4; D is unresolved. The CDR3 has 15 residues. Trimming took off 6 bases at V and 0 bases at J, with 11 bases between the two ends. Germline CDR1 SGHVS, CDR2 FQNEAQ. The CDR3 nucleotides are TGTGCCAGCAGTGAAAACACCGCAACTAATGAAAAACTGTTTTTT. Its translation is CASSENTATNEKLFF.

This clonotype was seen at least ten times. CDR3 bases: TGTGCCAGCAGTTCGACTAGCGGAAAGCAGTTCTTC. It translates to CASSSTSGKQFF. The V gene is TRBV27, the J gene TRBJ2-1, with 9 bases that match TRBD2. V dropped 4 bases and J dropped 11; count of bases not matched to a gene: 3. This CDR3 has 12 residues. The germline gives CDR1 MNHEY, CDR2 SMNVEV (reference sequence).

The genes are TRBV28 and TRBJ1-5, with D tentatively TRBD1 (6 bases). V was shortened by 8 bases and J by 6 bases, with 11 bases between the two germline ends. There are 12 residues in the CDR3. The germline CDR1 and CDR2 sequences are MDHEN and SYDVKM. CDR3 DNA sequence: TGTGCCAGCGGGGACACGCCTCAGCCCCAGCATTTT. Translation: CASGDTPQPQHF. The whole variable domain, remainder taken from reference TRBV28 and TRBJ1-5, is DVKVTQSSRYLVKRTGEKVFLECVQDMDHENMFWYRQDPGLGLRLIYFSYDVKMKEKGDIPEGYSVSREKKERFSLILESASTNQTSMYLCASGDTPQPQHFGDGTRLSIL.

Ten or more counts support this clonotype. The CDR3 coding sequence is TGCAGTGCTAGGTCCAGCGGGGCTGCCAGGTCCTACAATGAGCAGTTCTTC. This codes for CSARSSGAARSYNEQFF. The gene calls are TRBV20-1 and TRBJ2-1, with 7 nucleotides matching TRBD2. The CDR3 is 17 amino acids. Germline loops: CDR1 DFQATT, CDR2 SNEGSKA (reference sequence). The ends lost 3 bases at V and 1 base at J; junction bases unmatched: 12.

Turning to this clonotype: A read error may be the cause here, since a much bigger clone is one base away. The V gene is TRBV7-9, the J gene TRBJ2-1, with 13 positions matching TRBD2. The CDR3 contains 16 residues. Germline V CDR1 and CDR2: SEHNR, FQNEAQ (reference sequence). The chain's CDR3 is CANSLGLAGVYNEQFF. The CDR3 coding sequence is TGTGCCAACAGCTTAGGACTAGCGGGAGTTTACAATGAGCAGTTCTTC. Combining the CDR3 with reference TRBV7-9 and TRBJ2-1 gives the whole variable domain DTGVSQNPRHKITKRGQNVTFRCDPISEHNRLYWYRQTLGQGPEFLTYFQNEAQLEKSRLLSDRFSAERPKGSFSTLEIQRTEQGDSAMYLCANSLGLAGVYNEQFFGPGTRLTVL.

This clonotype was recorded at least ten times. The rearrangement uses TRBV7-9 and TRBJ2-1; D possibly matches TRBD1 or TRBD2 (6 bases each). Germline V gene data show CDR1 as SEHNR and CDR2 as FQNEAQ (reference sequence). The CDR3 runs 15 residues. V was clipped by 4 bases and J by 6 bases, with 16 bases between them. CDR3 sequence: CASSSLAEGGNEQFF. CDR3 coding DNA: TGTGCCAGCAGCTCCCTCGCGGAGGGGGGCAATGAGCAGTTCTTC.

The table lists this clonotype with many counts. The V and J genes are TRBV6-5 and TRBJ1-3; D unresolved. The length of the CDR3 is 16 residues. Germline-derived CDR1 and CDR2 are MNHEY and SVGAGI. The ends were cut back, 0 bases at V and 0 bases at J, with 9 bases in the middle. CDR3 bases: TGTGCCAGCAGTTACTCGAAATGGAGCTCTGGAAACACCATATATTTT. Protein product: CASSYSKWSSGNTIYF.

This clonotype was found many times. The CDR3 loop is CATSGASGQRQETQYF. DNA of the CDR3: TGTGCCACCAGTGGCGCCTCAGGGCAGCGCCAAGAGACCCAGTACTTC. The genes are TRBV24-1 and TRBJ2-5, with D perhaps matching TRBD1 (5 bases). In germline, CDR1 is KGHDR, CDR2 SFDVKD. V lost 5 bases, J lost 1 base, and 16 bases lay in between. CDR3 length equals 16 residues.

The chain combines TRBV28 with TRBJ1-1; D ambiguous. CDR1 is MDHEN and CDR2 is SYDVKM in the germline V gene. The V end lost 8 bases, the J end lost 1 base, and 17 bases lay between the germline ends. The CDR3 is 15 residues long. This chain's CDR3 is CASSIGNFGNTEAFF. The DNA of the CDR3 is TGTGCCAGCTCGATAGGGAATTTTGGGAACACTGAAGCTTTCTTT.

There are a few counts of this clonotype. This chain connects TRBV30 to TRBJ2-7; 12 nucleotides align to TRBD2. The V and J ends lost 4 bases and 3 bases, in that order; junction bases with no gene match: 13. The germline V gene encodes CDR1 GTSNPN and CDR2 SVGIG (reference sequence). There are 17 residues in the CDR3. CDR3: CAWTTTSGRRKVYEQYF. Written as DNA, the CDR3 is TGTGCCTGGACTACGACTAGCGGGAGACGGAAGGTCTACGAGCAGTACTTC.

This chain joins TRBV20-1 and TRBJ2-7; 7 bases are shared with TRBD2. The length of the CDR3 is 14 residues. V was pared by 1 base and J by 0 bases, with 3 bases of the junction left unmatched. Germline V gene data show CDR1 as DFQATT and CDR2 as SNEGSKA (reference sequence). This CDR3 is CSARVLAVSYEQYF. The CDR3 region has the DNA TGCAGTGCTAGAGTGCTAGCGGTCTCCTACGAGCAGTACTTC.

The chain combines TRBV7-8 with TRBJ2-5, with TRBD2 identical over 9 bases. The CDR3 length is 20 residues. The trim removed 2 bases at V and 0 bases at J, leaving 16 bases unmatched. The germline CDR1 and CDR2 sequences are SGHVS and FQNEAQ. Written as DNA, the CDR3 is TGTGCCAGCAGCTTACCCGCGAGGGGGAGCGGGAGGAGGTACCAAGAGACCCAGTACTTC. It codes for CASSLPARGSGRRYQETQYF.

This clonotype has ten or more counts. V usage is TRBV20-1 and J usage is TRBJ2-7; D not resolved. The CDR3 totals 14 residues. V was pared by 0 bases and J by 5 bases, with 14 bases between. Germline V gene sequence: CDR1 DFQATT, CDR2 SNEGSKA (reference sequence). CDR3 bases: TGCAGTGCTAGAGAGAGCTGGGTTCCCCACGAGCAGTACTTC. This encodes CSARESWVPHEQYF.

There are many counts of this clonotype. V gene TRBV7-2 combines with J gene TRBJ2-1; 14 bases match TRBD2. Germline V gene sequence: CDR1 SGHTA, CDR2 FQGNSA. The CDR3 sequence is 15 residues long. The trim removed 5 bases at V and 9 bases at J, leaving 6 bases unmatched. This CDR3 is CASSVGLAGAVEQFF. The CDR3 nucleotides read TGTGCCAGCAGCGTGGGACTAGCGGGAGCAGTTGAGCAGTTCTTC.

At least ten counts were recorded for this clonotype. The chain joins TRBV27 to TRBJ1-1; no reliable D call. V gave up 10 bases and J gave up 4 bases, with 10 bases separating them. The CDR3 has 11 residues. Germline V lookup: CDR1 MNHEY, CDR2 SMNVEV (reference sequence). The CDR3 sequence is CATHKGTEAFF. The CDR3 bases are TGTGCCACCCACAAGGGCACTGAAGCTTTCTTT.

J is TRBJ1-1 and V is TRBV4-1; D uncertain. Germline lookup yields CDR1 MGHRA and CDR2 YSYEKL. This CDR3 comprises 14 residues. The ends were cut back, 4 bases at V and 7 bases at J, with 16 bases in the middle. The CDR3 here is CASSPWEQSHEAFF. The CDR3 nucleotides read TGCGCCAGCAGCCCATGGGAACAGAGTCATGAAGCTTTCTTT.

This clonotype was counted at least ten times. The rearrangement uses TRBV18 and TRBJ2-3, with a weak D call TRBD2 (5 bases). CDR1 and CDR2 from the germline V gene are KGHSH and LQKENI. V lost 4 bases to trimming and J lost 0 bases, with 11 bases between them. This CDR3 contains 15 residues. CDR3 in amino acids: CASSLEGPSTDTQYF. The CDR3 coding sequence is TGTGCCAGCTCACTTGAGGGCCCTAGCACAGATACGCAGTATTTT.

The chain carries TRBV10-3 and TRBJ1-2; D is ambiguous. CDR1 ENHRY and CDR2 SYGVKD come from the germline V gene. There are 11 residues in the CDR3. V lost 10 bases and J 8 bases, leaving 14 bases between the germline ends. The CDR3 DNA sequence: TGTGCCACCCTTAACGGGAAAGGCTACACCTTC. It translates to CATLNGKGYTF.

The rearrangement links TRBV4-1 to TRBJ2-7; D remains unclear. V shed 0 bases and J shed 0 bases, with 12 bases lying between them. The CDR3 sequence is 16 residues long. The germline V gene encodes CDR1 MGHRA and CDR2 YSYEKL. The CDR3 DNA reads as TGCGCCAGCAGCCAAGAAACGGGCAATCCCTCCTACGAGCAGTACTTC. Amino acids: CASSQETGNPSYEQYF.

This clonotype occurred many times. The chain is built from TRBV2 and TRBJ2-7, with 7 bases fitting TRBD2. This CDR3 spans 16 amino acids. The ends lost 5 bases at V and 3 bases at J; junction bases unmatched: 13. Per germline, CDR1 SNHLY and CDR2 FYNNEI. CDR3: CASSPSAREWYYEQYF. Here the CDR3 DNA reads TGTGCCAGCAGTCCTTCAGCGCGGGAGTGGTACTACGAGCAGTACTTC. Full variable domain (missing parts from reference TRBV2 and TRBJ2-7): EPEVTQTPSHQVTQMGQEVILRCVPISNHLYFYWYRQILGQKVEFLVSFYNNEISEKSEIFDDQFSVERPDGSNFTLKIRSTKLEDSAMYFCASSPSAREWYYEQYFGPGTRLTVT.

The table lists this clonotype with many counts. The DNA of the CDR3 is TGTGCCACCCGGGGGAAATACGAGCAGTACTTC. It encodes CATRGKYEQYF. The chain uses TRBV28 and TRBJ2-7; D possibly corresponds to TRBD2 (6 bases). Germline V gene lookup returns CDR1 MDHEN and CDR2 SYDVKM. CDR3 size: 11 residues. V gave up 10 bases and J gave up 4 bases, with 11 bases separating them.

This clonotype was seen a handful of times. The chain carries TRBV7-9 and TRBJ1-1; 9 nucleotides align to TRBD1. This CDR3 contains 16 residues. From germline, CDR1 is SEHNR and CDR2 FQNEAQ (reference sequence). J gave up 1 base and V 5 bases, and 8 bases lay outside the gene matches. CDR3 DNA: TGTGCCAGCAGCAAAACCGGGACAGGGACGAACACTGAAGCTTTCTTT. As protein: CASSKTGTGTNTEAFF.

This clonotype was observed a few times. The genes are TRBV5-4 and TRBJ1-6; no definite D call. The CDR3 totals 13 residues. Trimming took 3 bases from V and 9 from J, leaving 10 bases between them. The germline CDR1 and CDR2 sequences are SGHNT and YYREEE (reference sequence). The CDR3 coding sequence is TGTGCCAGCAGCTCGCCGGGCACTTCACCCCTCCACTTT. Translated: CASSSPGTSPLHF.

The chain carries TRBV29-1 and TRBJ2-2; TRBD2 aligns across 9 bases. CDR1 and CDR2 from the germline V gene are SQVTM and ANQGSEA. The CDR3 sequence is 13 residues long. Here the CDR3 reads CICSGRVSGELFF. The DNA of the CDR3 is TGCATTTGTAGCGGGAGAGTTTCCGGGGAGCTGTTTTTT.

This clonotype was detected only a few times. The chain carries TRBV10-3 and TRBJ2-2, with D maybe TRBD2 (5 bases). Deletions cut 2 bases from V and 7 bases from J, with 11 bases between. The V gene's germline CDR1 is ENHRY and CDR2 SYGVKD. CDR3 size: 14 residues. For the CDR3, the DNA is TGTGCCATCAGTGAGCCGCCCCGGGGCGGGGAGCTGTTTTTT. Its translation: CAISEPPRGGELFF.